This T cell receptor (beta chain) came from a study of blood T cell repertoires in COVID-19. Sequenced by immunoSEQ multiplex PCR; TCRdb stores in-frame clones only, minus some. Altogether about 37,000 clones are present, over 70% being singletons, with the ten largest covering 8.5% to 10%. The CDR3 sequence is 15 residues long. V shed 1 base, J shed 4 bases, and the junction held 5 bases outside the gene matches. Germline V gene sequence: CDR1 SGHTA, CDR2 FQGNSA. This TCR was recovered from a human donor in a cohort sampled during active COVID-19. The chain carries TRBV7-2 and TRBJ2-5; TRBD1 agrees at 8 bases. The specimen sequenced was peripheral blood. CDR3 sequence (DNA): TGTGCCAGCAGCTTAGACAGGGGGTATAGAGAGACCCAGTACTTC. Its protein product is CASSLDRGYRETQYF.